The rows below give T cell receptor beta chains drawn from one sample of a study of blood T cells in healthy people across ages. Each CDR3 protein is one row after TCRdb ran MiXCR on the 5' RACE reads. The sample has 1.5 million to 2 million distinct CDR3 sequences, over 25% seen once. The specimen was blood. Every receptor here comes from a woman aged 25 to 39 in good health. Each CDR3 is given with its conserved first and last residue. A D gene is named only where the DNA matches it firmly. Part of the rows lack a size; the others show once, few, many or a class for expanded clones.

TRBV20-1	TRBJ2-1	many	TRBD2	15	CSASGGYSSYNEQFF	TGCAGTGCTAGCGGGGGGTATAGCTCCTACAATGAGCAGTTCTTC
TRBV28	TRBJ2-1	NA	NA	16	CASRLDLRSSYNEQFF	TGTGCCAGCAGACTAGATCTCCGAAGCTCCTACAATGAGCAGTTCTTC
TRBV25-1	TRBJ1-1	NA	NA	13	CASSPTWGSEAFF	TGTGCCAGCAGTCCCACCTGGGGTTCTGAAGCTTTCTTT
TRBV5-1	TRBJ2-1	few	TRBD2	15	CASSPRYLADNEQFF	TGCGCCAGCAGCCCCCGTTATCTAGCGGACAATGAGCAGTTCTTC
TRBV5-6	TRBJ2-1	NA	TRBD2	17	CASSLDLLAGNYNEQFF	TGTGCCAGCAGCTTGGATTTACTAGCGGGGAACTACAATGAGCAGTTCTTC
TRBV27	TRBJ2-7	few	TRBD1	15	CASRKAGTGFYEQYF	TGTGCCAGCAGAAAAGCCGGGACAGGGTTCTACGAGCAGTACTTC
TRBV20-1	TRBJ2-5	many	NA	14	CSARGPGAQETQYF	TGCAGTGCTAGAGGCCCGGGGGCACAAGAGACCCAGTACTTC
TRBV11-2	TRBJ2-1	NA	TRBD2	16	CASSPTSGSSYNEQLF	TGTGCCAGCAGCCCTACTAGCGGGAGCTCCTACAATGAGCAGCTCTTC
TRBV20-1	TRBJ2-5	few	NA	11	CSASRRETQYF	TGCAGTGCTAGTCGTCGGGAGACCCAGTACTTC
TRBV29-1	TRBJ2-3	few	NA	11	CSGTSTATQYF	TGCAGCGGAACCTCGACAGCTACGCAGTATTTT
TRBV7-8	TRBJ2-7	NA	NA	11	CTSSASWEQYF	TGTACCAGCAGCGCAAGCTGGGAGCAGTACTTC
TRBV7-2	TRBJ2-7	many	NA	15	CASSLVQGSLYEQYF	TGTGCCAGCAGCTTAGTCCAGGGTAGTCTGTACGAGCAGTACTTC
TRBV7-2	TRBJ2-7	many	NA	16	CASSLVASPKRYEQYF	TGTGCCAGCAGCTTAGTAGCTAGTCCCAAGAGATACGAGCAGTACTTC
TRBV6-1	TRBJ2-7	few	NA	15	CASSEAQLFSYEQYF	TGTGCCAGCAGTGAAGCGCAACTGTTCTCCTACGAGCAGTACTTC
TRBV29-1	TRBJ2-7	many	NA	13	CSVEGDTDDEQYF	TGCAGCGTTGAGGGGGACACGGATGACGAGCAGTACTTC
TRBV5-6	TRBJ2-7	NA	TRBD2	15	CASRLAGGYKGEQYF	TGTGCCAGCAGACTAGCGGGAGGATATAAAGGCGAGCAGTACTTC
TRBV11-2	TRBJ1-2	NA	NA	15	CASSQNREMNYGYTF	TGTGCCAGCAGCCAAAACCGGGAGATGAACTATGGCTACACCTTC
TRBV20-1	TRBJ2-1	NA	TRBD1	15	CSARRPGGIYNEQFF	TGCAGTGCCCGCCGCCCAGGGGGCATCTACAATGAGCAGTTCTTC
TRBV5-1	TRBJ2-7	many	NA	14	CASSLGESSYEQYF	TGCGCCAGCAGCTTGGGAGAGAGCTCCTACGAGCAGTACTTC
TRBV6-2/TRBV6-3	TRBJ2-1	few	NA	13	CASQRSSYNEQFF	TGTGCCAGCCAGAGAAGCTCCTACAATGAGCAGTTCTTC
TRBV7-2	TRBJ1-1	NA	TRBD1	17	CASSQGQGRAMNTEAFF	TGTGCCAGCAGCCAAGGACAGGGGAGGGCCATGAACACTGAAGCTTTCTTT
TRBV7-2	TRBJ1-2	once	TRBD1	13	CASSSDRGLSYTF	TGTGCCAGCAGCTCGGACAGGGGGCTTTCCTACACCTTC
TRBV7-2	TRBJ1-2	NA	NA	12	CVSSQLANGYTF	TGTGTCAGCAGCCAACTGGCGAATGGCTACACCTTC
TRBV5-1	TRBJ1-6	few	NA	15	CASSLLLGEESPLHF	TGCGCCAGCAGCTTGCTTTTAGGGGAAGAGTCACCCCTCCACTTT
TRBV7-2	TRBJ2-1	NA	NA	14	CASSLVARNDEQFF	TGTGCCAGCAGCTTAGTAGCAAGGAACGATGAGCAGTTCTTC
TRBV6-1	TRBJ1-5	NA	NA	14	CASSGTDDNQPQHF	TGTGCCAGCAGTGGGACCGACGACAATCAGCCCCAGCATTTT
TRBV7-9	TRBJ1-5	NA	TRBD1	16	CVSSADRGFSTQPQHF	TGTGTCAGCAGCGCAGACAGGGGCTTTAGTACTCAGCCCCAGCATTTT
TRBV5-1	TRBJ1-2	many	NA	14	CASSLDTPNYGYTF	TGCGCCAGCAGCTTGGACACCCCTAACTATGGCTACACCTTC
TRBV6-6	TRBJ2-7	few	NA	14	CASSYLPTTHEQYF	TGTGCCAGCAGTTATCTCCCCACTACCCACGAGCAGTACTTC
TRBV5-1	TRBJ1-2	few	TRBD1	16	CASSLEGTGERYGYTF	TGCGCCAGCAGCTTGGAGGGGACAGGGGAACGCTATGGCTACACCTTC
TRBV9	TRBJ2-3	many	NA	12	CASSSQPDTQYF	TGTGCCAGCAGCTCCCAGCCCGATACGCAGTATTTT
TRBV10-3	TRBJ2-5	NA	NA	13	CTIRGPREETQYF	TGTACCATCAGGGGCCCTAGGGAAGAGACCCAGTACTTC
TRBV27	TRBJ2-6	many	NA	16	CASSKRTASGANVLTF	TGTGCCAGCAGTAAAAGGACAGCCTCTGGGGCCAACGTCCTGACTTTC
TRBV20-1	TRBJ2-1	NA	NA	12	CSASRRPNEQFF	TGCAGCGCTAGTCGGCGTCCCAATGAGCAGTTCTTC
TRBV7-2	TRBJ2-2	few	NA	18	CASSLALGGRPNTGELFF	TGTGCCAGCAGCTTAGCGCTCGGAGGGAGGCCGAACACCGGGGAGCTGTTTTTT
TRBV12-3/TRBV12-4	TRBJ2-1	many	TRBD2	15	CASSPRASGKDEQFF	TGTGCCAGCAGTCCTAGGGCTAGCGGGAAGGATGAGCAGTTCTTC
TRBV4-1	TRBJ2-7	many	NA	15	CASSPRAGSNYEQYF	TGCGCCAGCAGCCCGCGGGCAGGGTCTAATTACGAGCAGTACTTC
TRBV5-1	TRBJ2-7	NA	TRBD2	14	CASSSRGDSHEQYF	TGCGCCAGCAGCTCCCGGGGGGATTCACACGAGCAGTACTTC
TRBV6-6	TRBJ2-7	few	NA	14	CASSYSKGHYEQYF	TGTGCCAGCAGTTACTCGAAAGGCCACTACGAGCAGTACTTC
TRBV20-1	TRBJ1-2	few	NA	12	CSARTETYGYTF	TGCAGTGCCCGGACAGAGACCTATGGCTACACCTTC
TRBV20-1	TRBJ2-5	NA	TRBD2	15	CSARDFLAAQETLYF	TGCAGTGCTAGAGATTTTCTAGCGGCCCAAGAGACCCTGTACTTC
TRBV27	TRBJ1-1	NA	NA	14	CASSFIGAATEAFF	TGTGCCAGCAGTTTTATAGGGGCCGCCACTGAAGCTTTCTTT
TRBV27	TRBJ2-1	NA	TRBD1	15	CASSFLQGARNEQFF	TGTGCCAGCAGTTTTCTCCAGGGGGCGCGTAATGAGCAGTTCTTC
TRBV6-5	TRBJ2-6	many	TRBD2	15	CASGVRGAGANVLTF	TGTGCCAGCGGAGTCCGGGGGGCTGGGGCCAACGTCCTGACTTTC
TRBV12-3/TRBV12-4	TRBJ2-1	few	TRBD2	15	CASSQLGTSVNEQFF	TGTGCCAGCAGCCAACTAGGGACTAGCGTTAATGAGCAGTTCTTC
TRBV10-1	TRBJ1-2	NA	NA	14	CASSENTGSGGYTF	TGCGCCAGCAGTGAGAATACGGGCAGCGGTGGCTACACCTTC
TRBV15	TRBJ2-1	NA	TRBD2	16	CATSRDLRTSGSEQFF	TGTGCCACCAGCAGAGATCTCCGGACTAGCGGGAGTGAGCAGTTCTTC
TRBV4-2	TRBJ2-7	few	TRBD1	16	CASSQPPGQGVSEQYF	TGTGCCAGCAGCCAACCTCCGGGACAGGGAGTTTCCGAGCAGTACTTC
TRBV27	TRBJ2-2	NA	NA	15	CASKIKTQLGGELFF	TGTGCCAGCAAGATAAAGACACAACTGGGAGGGGAGCTGTTTTTT
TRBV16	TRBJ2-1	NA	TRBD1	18	CASSQLIMRQGGLNEQFF	TGTGCCAGCAGCCAATTAATCATGAGACAGGGCGGATTGAATGAGCAGTTCTTC
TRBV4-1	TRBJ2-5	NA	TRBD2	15	CASSQDASGGRAQYF	TGCGCCAGCAGCCAAGATGCCAGCGGGGGTCGGGCCCAGTACTTC
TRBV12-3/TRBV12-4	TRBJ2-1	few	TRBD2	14	CASSGTSRPQEQFF	TGTGCCAGCAGCGGGACTAGCCGCCCGCAGGAGCAGTTCTTC
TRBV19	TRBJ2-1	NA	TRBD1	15	CASSIIGTGSNEQFF	TGTGCCAGTAGTATAATCGGGACAGGGAGCAATGAGCAGTTCTTC
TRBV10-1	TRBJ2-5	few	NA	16	CASSEVRTKVGETQYF	TGCGCCAGCAGTGAAGTTAGAACCAAGGTTGGGGAGACCCAGTACTTC
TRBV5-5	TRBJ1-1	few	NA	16	CASSLIPAAMNTEAFF	TGTGCCAGCAGCTTGATACCTGCTGCTATGAACACTGAAGCTTTCTTT
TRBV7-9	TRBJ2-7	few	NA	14	CASSGTRGTYEQYF	TGTGCCAGCAGCGGGACCAGGGGAACCTACGAGCAGTACTTC
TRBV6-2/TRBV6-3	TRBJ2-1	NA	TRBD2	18	CASSYSVTGTSPSNEQFF	TGTGCCAGCAGTTACTCGGTAACCGGGACTAGCCCCTCTAATGAGCAGTTCTTC
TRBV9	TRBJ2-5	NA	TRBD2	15	CASSAGTSNQETQYF	TGTGCCAGCAGCGCAGGGACTAGCAATCAAGAGACCCAGTACTTC
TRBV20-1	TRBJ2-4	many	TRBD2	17	CSARGGTSGRAPDIQYF	TGCAGTGCTAGGGGGGGGACTAGCGGGAGGGCCCCGGACATTCAGTACTTC
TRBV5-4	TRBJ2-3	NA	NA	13	CASSDGSTDTQDF	TGTGCCAGCAGCGACGGTAGCACAGATACGCAGGATTTT